This T cell receptor (beta chain) was recovered during a study of beta chain features in type 1 diabetes. In regard to this clone: Its specificity is unknown.

The entirety of the isolated RNA underwent reverse transcription, so expressed TCRB transcripts were sequenced. Clones were sequenced by immunoSEQ multiplex PCR, and TCRdb holds only the in-frame ones, with some missing. The profile covers hundreds of thousands of clones, with about 14% appearing a single time and approximately 0.039% taken by the ten largest. Points from the study as a whole: Reads derived from cDNA could over-represent cells showing high TCR expression. Fewer insertions but more deletions were seen at VDJ junctions in type 1 diabetes patients. The similarity of naive, central memory and Treg TCRB repertoires appeared greater among patients than among healthy donors. Researchers report that Type 1 diabetes patients had moderately but significantly shorter TCRB CDR3s across all four CD4+ subsets.

In germline, CDR1 is SGHVS, CDR2 FNYEAQ. The V and J ends lost 1 base and 2 bases respectively, with 14 bases between them. The CDR3 sequence is 16 residues long. The sequenced sample was naive CD4+ T cells from blood. The chain recombines TRBV7-6 with TRBJ2-5, with D perhaps TRBD2 (6 bases). This clonotype was sampled from a man aged 18 to 29 with type 1 diabetes. CDR3 DNA: TGTGCCAGCAGCTTAGTGGTCACGGGAGCACAAGAGACCCAGTACTTC. Amino acids: CASSLVVTGAQETQYF.